The rows below give T cell receptor beta chains drawn from one sample of a study of CD8 T cells in ankylosing spondylitis. TCRdb redid the calling of the 5' RACE reads with MiXCR, one entry per CDR3 protein. The sample holds approximately 200,000 distinct CDR3 sequences, roughly 12% seen once. The sequenced sample consisted of blood, either unsorted or a sorted T cell fraction (not recorded which). Receptors were obtained from a male donor with ankylosing spondylitis or in good health (not recorded which). CDR3s include the opening cysteine and the closing phenylalanine or tryptophan. A D gene is named only where the DNA matches it firmly. For some rows the clone size is stated as once, few or many, or as a class when expanded; others skip it.

TRBJ2-3 . . TRBV10-3 CATGTDTQYF TGTGCCACGGGCACAGATACGCAGTATTTT
TRBJ1-2 . . TRBV15 CATSGRGNYGYTF TGTGCCACCAGCGGGAGGGGTAACTATGGCTACACCTTC
TRBJ1-1 . . TRBV27 CASSPWGRRIETEAFF TGTGCCAGCAGTCCATGGGGGCGTAGAATCGAAACTGAAGCTTTCTTT
TRBJ1-1 TRBD1 . TRBV27 CASSLPVTGDEAFF TGTGCCAGCAGTCTACCCGTGACAGGGGATGAAGCTTTCTTT
TRBJ2-7 . many TRBV4-1 CASSQSRGVSYEQYF TGCGCCAGCAGCCAATCTCGGGGTGTCTCCTACGAGCAGTACTTC
TRBJ1-2 TRBD1 . TRBV5-6 CASSSRDRDNYGYTF TGTGCCAGCAGCTCCAGGGACAGGGACAACTATGGCTACACCTTC
TRBJ1-1 TRBD1 . TRBV6-1 CASSEQGANTEAFF TGTGCCAGCAGTGAACAGGGGGCGAACACTGAAGCTTTCTTT
TRBJ2-5 TRBD1 . TRBV6-6 CASRWTGEETQYF TGTGCCAGCAGGTGGACAGGGGAAGAGACCCAGTACTTC
TRBJ1-1 . . TRBV30 CAWTFNTEAFF TGTGCCTGGACATTCAACACTGAAGCTTTCTTT
TRBJ1-1 . . TRBV20-1 CSTPPGPPNTEAFF TGCAGCACCCCCCCCGGGCCTCCGAACACTGAAGCTTTCTTT
TRBJ2-3 TRBD2 once TRBV11-2 CASSLERLGVAGPTDTQYF TGTGCCAGCAGCTTAGAGCGACTAGGAGTAGCGGGGCCCACAGATACGCAGTATTTT
TRBJ2-3 . . TRBV6-6 CASSYIRTDTQYF TGTGCCAGCAGTTACATACGGACAGATACGCAGTATTTT
TRBJ1-1 TRBD1 many TRBV18 CASSPTGGEAFF TGTGCCAGCTCACCCACAGGGGGGGAAGCTTTCTTT
TRBJ1-1 TRBD1 few TRBV12-3/TRBV12-4 CASSSPLGQVNTEAFF TGTGCCAGCAGTTCTCCATTGGGACAGGTTAACACTGAAGCTTTCTTT
TRBJ2-1 . few TRBV7-2 CASSLVAVQYNEQFF TGTGCCAGCAGCTTAGTCGCGGTACAGTACAATGAGCAGTTCTTC
TRBJ1-4 . . TRBV11-1 CASSLAGSEKLFF TGTGCCAGCAGCTTAGCGGGGAGTGAAAAACTGTTTTTT
TRBJ1-1 . few TRBV12-3/TRBV12-4 CASRRGLAEAFF TGTGCCAGCAGGAGAGGGCTCGCTGAAGCTTTCTTT
TRBJ2-7 . medium-sized TRBV10-3 CATNDWRGSYEQYF TGTGCCACCAACGACTGGCGGGGCTCCTACGAGCAGTACTTC
TRBJ1-1 . few TRBV5-1 CASSSHEEGGTEAFF TGCGCCAGCAGCTCACATGAGGAGGGAGGCACTGAAGCTTTCTTT
TRBJ2-2 TRBD2 . TRBV6-1 CASSLGLEGAGELFF TGTGCCAGCAGTCTGGGACTAGAAGGGGCCGGGGAGCTGTTTTTT
TRBJ1-1 . many TRBV10-3 CAISEWEGEYATEAFF TGTGCCATCAGTGAGTGGGAGGGGGAATATGCAACTGAAGCTTTCTTT
TRBJ2-1 TRBD2 . TRBV7-2 CASSLAPLGLAGGSRNNEQFF TGTGCCAGCAGCTTAGCTCCTTTGGGACTAGCGGGAGGGTCCAGAAACAATGAGCAGTTCTTC
TRBJ2-3 TRBD2 few TRBV29-1 CSVAGVTSGGTDTQYF TGCAGCGTTGCGGGGGTGACTAGCGGGGGGACAGATACGCAGTATTTT
TRBJ2-3 TRBD2 few TRBV29-1 CSVTGLAGYTSTDTQYF TGCAGCGTCACGGGACTAGCGGGGTATACTAGCACAGATACGCAGTATTTT
TRBJ2-3 . many TRBV12-3/TRBV12-4 CATCSFRPGTDTQYF TGTGCCACCTGCTCCTTTAGGCCGGGCACAGATACGCAGTATTTT
TRBJ2-6 . many TRBV7-9 CASSLLAGANVLTF TGTGCCAGCAGCTTACTGGCTGGGGCCAACGTCCTGACTTTC
TRBJ1-2 TRBD1 few TRBV20-1 CSAAGGGNGYTF TGCAGTGCCGCAGGGGGAGGAAATGGCTACACCTTC
TRBJ2-5 TRBD2 few TRBV12-3/TRBV12-4 CASSLGRGGGETQYF TGTGCCAGCAGTTTGGGGAGGGGCGGAGGGGAGACCCAGTACTTC
TRBJ1-1 . few TRBV3-1 CASSQGSLGAFF TGTGCCAGCAGCCAAGGGTCCTTGGGAGCTTTCTTT
TRBJ2-7 TRBD1 . TRBV5-1 CASSWGTGGDEQYF TGCGCCAGCAGCTGGGGGACAGGTGGGGACGAGCAGTACTTC
TRBJ1-1 . few TRBV11-1 CASSFGTGPEAFF TGTGCCAGCAGCTTTGGTACAGGGCCTGAAGCTTTCTTT
TRBJ2-5 TRBD2 . TRBV13 CASSWGLAVQETQYF TGTGCCAGCAGCTGGGGACTAGCTGTCCAAGAGACCCAGTACTTC
TRBJ2-1 . few TRBV12-3/TRBV12-4 CASSLVATEQFF TGTGCCAGCAGTTTAGTGGCTACTGAGCAGTTCTTC
TRBJ1-2 . . TRBV5-1 CASSTLKRGPPTGLYGYTF TGCGCCAGCAGCACTTTGAAAAGGGGTCCTCCGACAGGCCTCTATGGCTACACCTTC
TRBJ2-3 . few TRBV7-8 CASSSPGKGRDTQYF TGTGCCAGCAGCTCCCCGGGGAAGGGAAGAGATACGCAGTATTTT
TRBJ2-5 TRBD1 many TRBV14 CASSQTTGARETQYF TGTGCCAGCAGCCAAACCACAGGGGCTCGAGAGACCCAGTACTTC
TRBJ2-7 TRBD1 . TRBV27 CASRTGGREQYF TGTGCCAGCAGGACAGGGGGGCGCGAGCAGTACTTC
TRBJ2-7 TRBD2 . TRBV27 CASSSVLAGGSYEQYF TGTGCCAGCAGTTCCGTACTAGCGGGGGGATCCTACGAGCAGTACTTC
TRBJ2-2 . few TRBV12-3/TRBV12-4 CASGWDTGELFF TGTGCCTCTGGATGGGACACCGGGGAGCTGTTTTTT
TRBJ2-3 TRBD2 few TRBV7-9 CASSTGTSGGELDTQYF TGTGCCAGCAGCACAGGGACTAGCGGGGGGGAGTTGGATACGCAGTATTTT
TRBJ2-7 . . TRBV7-8 CASSLGGGAIYEQYF TGTGCCAGCAGCTTAGGTGGCGGGGCCATCTACGAGCAGTACTTC
TRBJ1-1 . . TRBV6-1 CASSGQSSFAEAFF TGTGCCAGCAGTGGACAGTCTTCCTTCGCTGAAGCTTTCTTT
TRBJ2-1 . . TRBV5-5 CASSFGESSYNEQFF TGTGCCAGCAGCTTCGGGGAGAGCTCCTACAATGAGCAGTTCTTC
TRBJ2-1 TRBD2 few TRBV6-1 CASSATGTSADNEQFF TGTGCCAGCAGTGCGACCGGGACTAGCGCTGACAATGAGCAGTTCTTC
TRBJ2-3 . . TRBV7-7 CASSFSTDSTDTQYF TGTGCCAGCAGTTTCAGTACGGATTCCACAGATACGCAGTATTTT
TRBJ2-7 TRBD2 few TRBV6-1 CASSEIGLAGEEYF TGTGCCAGCAGTGAAATAGGACTAGCGGGAGAAGAGTACTTC
TRBJ2-7 . . TRBV6-1 CASSETDHYEQYF TGTGCCAGCAGTGAGACGGACCACTACGAGCAGTACTTC
TRBJ2-2 . many TRBV5-1 CASSLNGNTGELFF TGCGCCAGCAGCCTGAACGGGAACACCGGGGAGCTGTTTTTT
TRBJ1-1 . . TRBV19 CASSQGLSGTEAFF TGTGCCAGTAGCCAGGGACTTAGCGGCACTGAAGCTTTCTTT
TRBJ2-5 TRBD1 many TRBV7-9 CASSTGTGPQETQYF TGTGCCAGCAGCACCGGGACAGGGCCCCAAGAGACCCAGTACTTC
TRBJ2-7 . few TRBV29-1 CSGVPTGSYEQYF TGCAGCGGGGTCCCGACAGGCTCCTACGAGCAGTACTTC
TRBJ2-3 . . TRBV24-1 CATSEEQGGGTDTQYF TGTGCCACCAGTGAAGAACAGGGAGGAGGCACAGATACGCAGTATTTT